This T cell receptor beta chain was identified in a study of cytotoxic CD8 clonotypes in ibrutinib-treated CLL. Study information: A median about twelve months of treatment, range 6 to 36, preceded the collection of response samples. Study observations and caveats: At ibrutinib response, clonality increased, and at progression it declined back toward baseline. Samples were collected at differing times from sustained-remission and progressing patients.

In this sample, this clone turned up a few times. Its antigen is as yet unknown. Investigators sought sequencing depths of between 1 in 200,000 and 1 in 1 million T cells. Generated by immunoSEQ multiplex PCR, the TCRdb table keeps only in-frame clones and is missing some. The sample contains some 200,000 clones, 70% to 75% of which appear only once. From germline, CDR1 is SGHRS and CDR2 YFSETQ. V trimming: 4 bases; J trimming: 8 bases; junction bases outside the gene matches: 8. CDR3 length equals 13 residues. This TCR came from a human donor with chronic lymphocytic leukemia. Sample: PBMCs, taken after 12 months of ibrutinib treatment. The V gene is TRBV5-1, the J gene TRBJ1-2, with 7 bases matching TRBD1. CDR3 in amino acids: CASSPLGQQGYTF. Written as DNA, the CDR3 is TGCGCCAGCAGCCCGCTGGGACAGCAAGGCTACACCTTC.